This T cell receptor (beta chain) was observed in a study of OX40 agonist ivuxolimab in advanced cancers. The overall study: Patients got intravenous ivuxolimab at 0.01 to 10 mg/kg every 2 weeks.

The CDR3 totals 18 residues. V lost 6 bases and J lost 3; bases outside the gene matches: 15. Germline V gene lookup returns CDR1 SNHLY and CDR2 FYNNEI. Using immunoSEQ multiplex PCR, the repertoire was profiled, and TCRdb retains in-frame clones only, with some absent. The sample gives 73,000 or so clones, about nine tenths of which show up once; less than 0.8% is in the top ten. This clonotype was obtained from an adult with an advanced solid tumor such as melanoma, head and neck, liver or kidney cancer. The V call is TRBV2, the J call TRBJ2-1, with 9 bases that match TRBD2. Specimen: CD4+ or CD8+ T cells sorted from blood, collected in a trial of the OX40 agonist ivuxolimab. DNA for the CDR3: TGTGCCAGCAGGGGGGTGACTAGCGGCTCCTCAGGCTACAATGAGCAGTTCTTC. Encoded protein: CASRGVTSGSSGYNEQFF.